The present T cell receptor beta chain was sequenced within a study of cytomegalovirus exposure and HLA in healthy donors. At the level of the study: A preliminary data release comprised roughly 80 million unique TCRs obtained from HLA-typed donors. Whole-study results and caveats: Further analysis, carried out later, found HLA-associated TCR beta chains more clonally expanded than equally common other chains. In a later analysis, TCR beta V- and J-gene trimming showed a link to a missense DCLRE1C variant. According to a later analysis, donors in an Asian-associated ancestry cluster reportedly had fewer N-insertions than the roughly 670-donor mean.

The PCR was carried out with 60 Vbeta primers and 13 Jbeta primers. Some clones are missing from TCRdb's copy, which holds only in-frame ones; the method was immunoSEQ multiplex PCR. The profile shows around 240,000 clones, 82% of them singletons. With respect to this clone: Its antigen remains unidentified.

The clonotype comes from a woman aged 40 to 50 in good health and CMV-seropositive. Source material: PBMCs.

CDR3 region: CASSASGQTYGYTF. As DNA, the CDR3 is TGTGCCAGCAGCGCATCCGGACAGACCTATGGCTACACCTTC. The chain carries TRBV11-2 and TRBJ1-2; D perhaps matches TRBD1 (6 bases). The CDR3 contains 14 residues. Per the germline V gene, CDR1 is SGHAT and CDR2 is FQNNGV. The ends were cut back, 5 bases at V and 4 bases at J, with 14 bases in the middle.